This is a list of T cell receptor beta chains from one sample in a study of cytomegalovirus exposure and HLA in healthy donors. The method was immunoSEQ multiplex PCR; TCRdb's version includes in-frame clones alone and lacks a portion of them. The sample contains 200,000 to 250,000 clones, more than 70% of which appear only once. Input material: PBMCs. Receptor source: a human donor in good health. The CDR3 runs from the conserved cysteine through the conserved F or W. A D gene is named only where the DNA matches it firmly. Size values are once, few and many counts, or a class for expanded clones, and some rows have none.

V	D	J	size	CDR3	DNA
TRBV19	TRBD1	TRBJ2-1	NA	CASSPGQAGGNEQFF	TGTGCCAGTAGTCCTGGACAGGCAGGGGGCAATGAGCAGTTCTTC
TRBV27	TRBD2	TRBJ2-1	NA	CASSLSFLGEGRDEQFF	TGTGCCAGCAGTTTATCGTTTTTGGGGGAGGGTAGGGATGAGCAGTTCTTC
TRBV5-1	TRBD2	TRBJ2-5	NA	CASSLELAGEWSFQETQYF	TGCGCCAGCAGCTTGGAACTAGCGGGAGAATGGTCCTTCCAAGAGACCCAGTACTTC
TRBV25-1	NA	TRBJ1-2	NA	CASSEYFTGDSNYGYTF	TGTGCCAGCAGTGAATATTTCACGGGGGATAGTAACTATGGCTACACCTTC
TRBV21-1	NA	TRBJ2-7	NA	CAGNGFLQGYEQYF	TGTGCCGGCAATGGGTTTCTGCAGGGCTACGAGCAGTACTTC
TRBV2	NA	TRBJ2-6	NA	CASNPGDSGANVLTF	TGTGCCAGCAACCCCGGGGACTCTGGGGCCAACGTCCTGACTTTC
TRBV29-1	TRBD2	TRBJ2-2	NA	CSAGGTYTGELFF	TGCAGCGCGGGGGGGACATACACCGGGGAGCTGTTTTTT
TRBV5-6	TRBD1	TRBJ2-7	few	CASSFSGQGTIYEQYF	TGTGCCAGCAGCTTTTCAGGACAGGGGACCATCTACGAGCAGTACTTC
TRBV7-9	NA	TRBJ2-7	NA	CASSPAGGEQYF	TGTGCCAGCAGTCCCGCGGGCGGCGAGCAGTACTTC
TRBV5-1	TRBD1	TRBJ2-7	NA	CASSSSLGTDLYEQYF	TGCGCCAGCAGTTCCTCGCTCGGGACAGACCTCTACGAGCAGTACTTC
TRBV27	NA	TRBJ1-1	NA	CASSLGAVTEAFF	TGTGCCAGCAGTTTGGGTGCGGTCACTGAAGCTTTCTTT
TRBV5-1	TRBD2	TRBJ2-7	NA	CASSLGASGGNEQYF	TGCGCCAGCAGCTTGGGGGCTAGCGGCGGCAACGAGCAGTACTTC
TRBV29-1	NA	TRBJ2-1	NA	CSVLGAGIHEQFF	TGCAGCGTACTGGGGGCAGGGATACATGAGCAGTTCTTC
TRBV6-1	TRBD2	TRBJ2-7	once	CASRGGAAGGEQYF	TGTGCCAGCAGGGGGGGGGCAGCGGGAGGCGAGCAGTACTTC
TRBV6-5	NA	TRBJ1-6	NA	CASMGQDSPLHF	TGTGCCAGCATGGGGCAGGATTCACCCCTCCACTTT
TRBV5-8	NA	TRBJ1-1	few	CASSWGYGQIMNTEAFF	TGTGCCAGCAGCTGGGGCTACGGACAGATAATGAACACTGAAGCTTTCTTT
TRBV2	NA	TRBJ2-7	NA	CASSVTYHEQYF	TGTGCCAGCAGTGTCACCTACCACGAGCAGTACTTC
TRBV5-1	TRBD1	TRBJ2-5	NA	CASSWGQGRETQYF	TGCGCCAGCAGTTGGGGACAGGGCCGGGAGACCCAGTACTTC
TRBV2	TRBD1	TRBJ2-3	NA	CASSQDRGPITDTQYF	TGTGCCAGCAGCCAAGACAGGGGGCCGATCACAGATACGCAGTATTTT
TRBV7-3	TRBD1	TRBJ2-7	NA	CASSPTSDRNEQYF	TGTGCCAGCAGCCCAACCTCGGACAGGAACGAGCAGTACTTC
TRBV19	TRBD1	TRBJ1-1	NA	CASSVGQGAKAFF	TGTGCCAGTAGTGTTGGACAGGGGGCTAAAGCTTTCTTT
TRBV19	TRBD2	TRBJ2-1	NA	CASSSRQGRTSGRFSNEQFF	TGTGCCAGTAGTTCACGACAGGGACGTACTAGCGGGAGGTTTTCCAATGAGCAGTTCTTC
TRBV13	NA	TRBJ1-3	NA	CASSFTQFQSSGNTIYF	TGTGCCAGCAGCTTTACACAGTTCCAGAGCTCTGGAAACACCATATATTTT
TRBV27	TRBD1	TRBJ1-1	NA	CASSSDRALMNTEAFF	TGTGCCAGCAGTTCAGACAGGGCGTTAATGAACACTGAAGCTTTCTTT
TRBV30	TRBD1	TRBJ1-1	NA	CAWSRGQGNLRSAFF	TGTGCCTGGAGTCGAGGACAGGGAAACTTAAGGAGTGCTTTCTTT
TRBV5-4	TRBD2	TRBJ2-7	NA	CASSRSGSNYEQYF	TGTGCCAGCAGCCGGAGCGGGAGTAACTACGAGCAGTACTTC
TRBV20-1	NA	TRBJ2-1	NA	CSARQYNEQFF	TGCAGTGCTAGACAGTACAATGAGCAGTTCTTC
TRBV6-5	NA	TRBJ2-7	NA	CASSLRGRLGDEQYF	TGTGCCAGCAGCCTCAGGGGGAGGCTCGGGGACGAGCAGTACTTC
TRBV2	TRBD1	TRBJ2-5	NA	CASTGGYQETQYF	TGTGCGAGCACAGGGGGGTACCAAGAGACCCAGTACTTC
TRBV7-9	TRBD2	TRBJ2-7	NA	CSSSARLATKSYEQYF	TGTTCCAGCAGCGCGCGACTAGCGACAAAGTCCTACGAGCAGTACTTC
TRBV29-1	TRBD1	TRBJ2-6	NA	CSVLGQGASGANVLTF	TGCAGCGTTCTGGGACAGGGGGCAAGCGGGGCCAACGTCCTGACTTTC
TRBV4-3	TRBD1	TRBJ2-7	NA	CASSQDWEGQGSYEQYF	TGCGCCAGCAGCCAAGATTGGGAGGGACAGGGGTCCTACGAGCAGTACTTC
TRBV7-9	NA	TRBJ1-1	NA	CSSSLLAGEAFF	TGTTCCAGCAGCCTTCTGGCGGGGGAAGCTTTCTTT
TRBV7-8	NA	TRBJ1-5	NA	CASSLEQGGYQPQHF	TGTGCCAGCAGCTTAGAACAGGGAGGGTATCAGCCCCAGCATTTT
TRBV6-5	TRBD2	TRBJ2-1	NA	CASSYTGLAGGNEQFF	TGTGCCAGCAGTTACACGGGACTAGCGGGGGGAAATGAGCAGTTCTTC
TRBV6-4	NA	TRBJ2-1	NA	CASSDSAYSSYNEQFF	TGTGCCAGCAGTGACTCAGCCTATAGCTCCTACAATGAGCAGTTCTTC
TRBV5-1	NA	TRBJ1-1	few	CASSLEARTPNTEAFF	TGCGCCAGCAGCTTGGAGGCCCGGACACCGAACACTGAAGCTTTCTTT
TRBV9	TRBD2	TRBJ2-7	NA	CASSVGGTKLYEQYF	TGTGCCAGCAGCGTAGGAGGGACTAAGCTCTACGAGCAGTACTTC
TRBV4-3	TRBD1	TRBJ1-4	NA	CASSLGQGTEKLFF	TGCGCCAGCAGCCTGGGACAGGGGACTGAAAAACTGTTTTTT
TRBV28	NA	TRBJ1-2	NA	CASSPGETLNYGYTF	TGTGCCAGCAGTCCCGGGGAGACTCTAAACTATGGCTACACCTTC
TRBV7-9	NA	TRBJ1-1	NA	CSSSLGRGGDTEAFF	TGTTCCAGCAGCTTAGGTAGGGGAGGGGACACTGAAGCTTTCTTT
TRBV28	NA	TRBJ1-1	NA	CASTNRRGGTEAFF	TGTGCCAGCACCAACAGGAGGGGGGGCACTGAAGCTTTCTTT
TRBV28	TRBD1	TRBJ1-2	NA	CASQPLTGTQSYGYTF	TGTGCCAGCCAACCACTGACAGGGACCCAGAGCTATGGCTACACCTTC
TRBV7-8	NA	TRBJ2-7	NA	CASSPHQGIRLDEQYF	TGTGCCAGCAGCCCCCACCAGGGTATCCGGCTGGACGAGCAGTACTTC
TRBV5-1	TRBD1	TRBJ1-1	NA	CASSRPEQGLNTEAFF	TGCGCCAGCAGCCGCCCAGAACAGGGGCTAAACACTGAAGCTTTCTTT
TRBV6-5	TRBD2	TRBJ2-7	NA	CASKRLGGDYEQYF	TGTGCCAGCAAGCGCCTGGGGGGGGACTACGAGCAGTACTTC
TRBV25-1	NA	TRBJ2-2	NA	CASSPQGGTGELFF	TGTGCCAGCAGTCCCCAGGGGGGCACCGGGGAGCTGTTTTTT